The 27 T cell receptor beta chains below all came from one sample that was sequenced in a study of esophageal squamous cell carcinoma under preoperative chemotherapy. Noted time point: before preoperative PTX-NDP chemotherapy. TCRdb reprocessed the PCR reads via MiXCR and lists one record per CDR3 protein. This sample has approximately 15,000 distinct CDR3 sequences, with approximately 61% found just once. The biological material was taken from a patient given preoperative chemotherapy. These receptors were taken from a human donor with esophageal squamous cell carcinoma. The donor label of this sample is uncertain.

About this clonotype itself: One junction end does not reproduce the germline sequence, and a read error may be involved. The rearrangement uses TRBV6-1 and TRBJ2-2; D perhaps matches TRBD2 (5 bases). This CDR3 is 14 amino acids long. CDR1 is MNHNS and CDR2 is SASEGT in the germline V gene. CDR3 nucleotide sequence: TGTGCCAGCATCCTCGCTCCCAACACCGGGGAGCTGTATTTT. Translated: CASILAPNTGELYF.

The chain combines TRBV12-3 or TRBV12-4 with TRBJ1-4; 9 nucleotides agree with TRBD1. V was pared by 3 bases and J by 8 bases, with 10 bases of the junction left unmatched. The CDR3 spans 16 residues. The CDR3 loop is CASSLLGQGVYEKLFF. CDR3 sequence (DNA): TGTGCCAGCAGTTTGCTGGGACAGGGCGTCTACGAAAAACTGTTTTTT.

The chain links TRBV10-2 to TRBJ2-1; unclear D gene. The tail of the sequence fits TRBJ2-5 better, so the J call may be wrong. Germline values: CDR1 WSHSY, CDR2 SAAADI. The CDR3 is 12 amino acids. For the CDR3, the DNA is TGCGCCAGCAGTGTAGGCCAAGAGACCCAGTACTTC. Translation: CASSVGQETQYF.

The V gene is TRBV6-5, the J gene TRBJ1-5; possibly TRBD1 for D (6 bases). Germline V gives CDR1 MNHEY, CDR2 SVGAGI. Trimming removed 4 bases at V and 3 bases at J, with 10 bases between. This CDR3 has 14 amino acids. CDR3 in amino acids: CASSLDRNNQPQHF. The CDR3 nucleotides are TGTGCCAGCAGTTTGGACAGAAACAATCAGCCCCAGCATTTT.

The V and J genes are TRBV6-1 and TRBJ2-5, with D perhaps matching TRBD1 (7 bases). The CDR3 is 19 residues long. V was shortened by 9 bases and J by 0 bases, with 29 bases between the two germline ends. Germline V gene lookup returns CDR1 MNHNS and CDR2 SASEGT. In DNA form, the CDR3 reads TGTGCCAGGGGTGTAGGTGCGGGGCAAGGGGGCTGTGACCAAGAGACCCAGTACTTC. Its translation: CARGVGAGQGGCDQETQYF.

About this clonotype itself: The junction differs from germline at one of its ends, possibly a read error. The rearrangement links TRBV11-2 to TRBJ2-4; D assignment may be TRBD1 or TRBD2 (5 bases each). CDR3 length: 14 residues. The V gene's germline CDR1 is SGHAT and CDR2 FQNNGV. In nucleotides, the CDR3 is TGTGCGGGCAGCGTGGGGGTGGGCCAAGAGACCCAGTATTTC. Encoded protein: CAGSVGVGQETQYF. The variable domain in full, with the rest retrieved from reference TRBV11-2 and TRBJ2-4, is EAGVAQSPRYKIIEKRQSVAFWCNPISGHATLYWYQQILGQGPKLLIQFQNNGVVDDSQLPKDRFSAERLKGVDSTLKIQPAKLEDSAVYLCAGSVGVGQETQYFGAGTRLSVL.

The table lists this clonotype with many counts. The J gene is TRBJ1-2, the V gene TRBV6-1; D perhaps matches TRBD1 (5 bases). Germline values: CDR1 MNHNS, CDR2 SASEGT. The CDR3 sequence is 11 residues long. V was shortened by 7 bases and J by 8 bases, with 11 bases between the two germline ends. The CDR3 here is CASTDGDGYTF. CDR3 sequence (DNA): TGTGCCAGCACCGACGGGGACGGCTACACCTTC.

A note on this clonotype: At one boundary the junction diverges from the germline segment, which might be a read error. The rearrangement uses TRBV6-1 and TRBJ2-3; D is possibly TRBD1 (7 bases). The CDR3 contains 16 residues. Germline-derived CDR1 and CDR2 are MNHNS and SASEGT. The chain's CDR3 is CASSGWGAGGPDTQYF. The CDR3 coding sequence is TGTGCCAGCAGTGGATGGGGGGCAGGGGGGCCAGATACGCAGTACTTT.

The gene calls are TRBV6-1 and TRBJ2-1, with D unresolved. V gave up 6 bases and J gave up 8 bases, with 8 bases separating them. This CDR3 has 11 residues. Germline lookup yields CDR1 MNHNS and CDR2 SASEGT. DNA of the CDR3: TGTGCCAGCAGCCCGGTAGATGAGCAGTTCTTC. It codes for CASSPVDEQFF.

The chain links TRBV11-3 to TRBJ2-2; D might be TRBD1 or TRBD2, each matching 5 bases. CDR3 size: 15 residues. Per germline, CDR1 SGHNT and CDR2 YENEEA. Trimming removed 0 bases at V and 16 bases at J, with 21 bases between. The CDR3 DNA follows: TGTGCCAGCAGCTTAGAGGCTGCGTGCACCGGGGCGCAGTTTTTT. It codes for CASSLEAACTGAQFF.

The chain carries TRBV7-2 and TRBJ2-1; 7 bases line up with TRBD2. V trimming: 5 bases; J trimming: 13 bases; junction bases outside the gene matches: 20. Germline lookup yields CDR1 SGHTA and CDR2 FQGNSA. The CDR3 length is 16 residues. CDR3 in DNA: TGTGCCAGCAGCCCAAATTTAGCGGGTGGGAGGGAGACCCAGTTCTTC. As protein: CASSPNLAGGRETQFF.

The rearrangement joins TRBV6-1 to TRBJ2-2, with D maybe TRBD2 (6 bases). The J call is uncertain, as TRBJ2-3 better fits the DNA end. Germline V gives CDR1 MNHNS, CDR2 SASEGT. The CDR3 runs 14 residues. The CDR3 DNA is TGTGCCAGCAGCCTGGGACTCAACACCGGGGCGCAGTATTTT. This sequence encodes CASSLGLNTGAQYF.

The chain uses TRBV6-1 and TRBJ2-7; D possibly corresponds to TRBD2 (5 bases). Germline lookup yields CDR1 MNHNS and CDR2 SASEGT. V was cut by 5 bases and J by 7 bases, with 15 bases left in between. CDR3 length equals 13 residues. CDR3 sequence: CASSRTRVEEQYF. The CDR3, as DNA: TGTGCCAGCAGTCGTACGAGGGTGGAAGAGCAGTACTTC.

Worth noting for this clonotype: At one end, the junction sequence differs from germline, possibly due to a read error. The genes are TRBV6-1 and TRBJ2-3; D may correspond to TRBD1 or TRBD2 (6 bases each). Looked up from germline, CDR1 is MNHNS and CDR2 is SASEGT. There are 16 residues in the CDR3. CDR3 sequence: CASRGLGGRNTDTQYF. The CDR3 coding sequence is TGTGCCAGCAGGGGCCTAGGGGGGCGTAACACAGATACGCAGTATTTC.

Concerning this clonotype itself: A read error may account for a junction end that differs from germline. This chain joins TRBV10-3 and TRBJ2-2, with D unclear. Germline V gene data show CDR1 as ENHRY and CDR2 as SYGVKD. The CDR3 spans 15 residues. The DNA for the CDR3 is TGTGCCATCGGAACCGAGGCTGTGAGCACCGGTGAGCTGTATTTT. Its translation: CAIGTEAVSTGELYF.

Details on this clonotype: The junction does not match germline at one end; this may be a read error. This chain uses TRBV6-4 with TRBJ2-2, with D possibly TRBD1 on 5 matching bases. The assigned J gene may be wrong: the sequence end matches TRBJ2-3 better. The CDR3 sequence is 15 residues long. Germline CDR1 reads MRHNA; CDR2 reads SNTAGT. The chain's CDR3 is CARSDQAYSTGTQYF. Written as DNA, the CDR3 is TGTGCCCGCAGCGATCAGGCTTACAGCACAGGTACGCAGTATTTT.

This rearrangement joins TRBV12-3 or TRBV12-4 to TRBJ2-4, with D tentatively TRBD1 (7 bases). Trimming left V 7 bases short and J 13 bases short, with 23 bases between. The CDR3 has 14 residues. The CDR3 loop reads CASTVRQGGFEQYF. DNA for the CDR3: TGTGCCAGCACGGTGCGGCAGGGGGGTTTTGAGCAGTACTTC.

This clonotype was seen at least ten times. The CDR3 DNA sequence: TGTGCCAGCAGTTTCAGAGCGAACTCCTACAATGAGCAGTTCTTC. Amino acids: CASSFRANSYNEQFF. V and J are TRBV27 and TRBJ2-1; D gene ambiguous. The CDR3 consists of 15 residues. V was pared by 3 bases and J by 0 bases, with 9 bases between. The germline V gene encodes CDR1 MNHEY and CDR2 SMNVEV (reference sequence).

The V and J genes are TRBV14 and TRBJ2-7; maybe TRBD2 (6 bases). V shed 1 base and J shed 3 bases, with 13 bases lying between them. CDR3 length: 15 residues. Germline-derived CDR1 and CDR2 are SGHDN and FVKESK. The chain's CDR3 is CASSQGVGGYYEQYF. The CDR3 bases are TGTGCCAGCAGCCAAGGGGTGGGGGGATACTACGAGCAGTACTTC.

The chain carries TRBV6-1 and TRBJ2-1, with D unclear. Germline V gene lookup returns CDR1 MNHNS and CDR2 SASEGT. The CDR3 loop spans 15 amino acids. V was cut by 6 bases and J by 0 bases, with 12 bases left in between. DNA of the CDR3: TGTGCCAGCAGCCCCCAGGCTAGCTCCTACAATGAGCAGTTCTTC. It is translated as CASSPQASSYNEQFF.

This sequence joins TRBV10-3 and TRBJ2-3; tentatively, D is TRBD2 (7 bases). Germline V gene lookup returns CDR1 ENHRY and CDR2 SYGVKD. This CDR3 is 13 amino acids long. V was clipped by 10 bases and J by 5 bases, with 16 bases between them. CDR3 loop: CATGAGDEDTQYF. In DNA, the CDR3 is TGTGCCACGGGGGCGGGAGACGAAGATACGCAGTATTTT.

This rearrangement joins TRBV6-1 to TRBJ2-2; D is uncertain. This CDR3 contains 14 residues. V was pared by 8 bases and J by 1 base, with 11 bases between. Germline loops: CDR1 MNHNS, CDR2 SASEGT. In DNA form, the CDR3 reads TGTGCCAGCGGACCCCTAAAGAACACCGGGGAGCTGTTTTTT. Its protein is CASGPLKNTGELFF.

CDR3 region: CASSTLGQNTDTQYF. Here the CDR3 DNA reads TGTGCCAGCAGTACCCTCGGACAGAACACAGATACGCAGTATTTT. The V gene is TRBV28, the J gene TRBJ2-3; D is possibly TRBD1 (6 bases). Germline CDR1 reads MDHEN; CDR2 reads SYDVKM. This CDR3 is built from 15 residues. Trimming removed 5 bases from V and 2 bases from J, with 14 bases in between.

The genes are TRBV6-1 and TRBJ2-3; 8 bases are shared with TRBD2. The J call may be faulty, since TRBJ2-7 better matches the DNA end. The CDR3 is 16 amino acids. CDR1 is MNHNS, CDR2 SASEGT, per germline. The CDR3 DNA sequence: TGTGCCAGCAGTCGCAACGGGGGGGACGAGCAAGATACGCAGTACTTC. Translated, it gives CASSRNGGDEQDTQYF.

This sequence joins TRBV14 and TRBJ2-5, with 7 bases fitting TRBD1. Germline values: CDR1 SGHDN, CDR2 FVKESK. Germline trimming cut 2 bases from V and 5 bases from J; bases unmatched to any gene: 8. The CDR3 loop spans 15 amino acids. Here the CDR3 reads CASSQNTGAQETQYF. Here the CDR3 DNA reads TGTGCCAGCAGCCAAAACACAGGGGCTCAGGAGACCCAGTACTTC.

This clonotype is deemed medium-sized. The chain carries TRBV27 and TRBJ2-1, with 9 bases aligning to TRBD2. This CDR3 is 14 amino acids long. Germline V gene data show CDR1 as MNHEY and CDR2 as SMNVEV (reference sequence). The J segment lost 9 bases and the V segment lost 6 bases, leaving 9 bases of the junction unmatched. In DNA, the CDR3 is TGTGCCAGCAGCAAATTAGCGGGAGTTGGTGAGCAGTTCTTC. Translating gives CASSKLAGVGEQFF.

The chain couples TRBV6-1 to TRBJ2-1; TRBD2 matches at 9 bases. The CDR3 has 16 residues. V trimming: 3 bases; J trimming: 2 bases; junction bases outside the gene matches: 5. The germline gives CDR1 MNHNS, CDR2 SASEGT. CDR3 DNA sequence: TGTGCCAGCAGTGATGGTCTAGCGGGAACCTACAATGAGCAGTTCTTC. Its protein is CASSDGLAGTYNEQFF.